This T cell receptor beta chain was recovered during a study of blood T cells in healthy people across ages. Total RNA was isolated from each sample in quantities of at least 6 micrograms. CDR3 length equals 13 residues. Germline V gene sequence: CDR1 DFQATT, CDR2 SNEGSKA (reference sequence). Primed by a sample-barcoded 5' primer and a J-beta primer mix, a second PCR proceeded for about 7 to 11 cycles. TCRdb re-derived calls from the 5' RACE reads in MiXCR, one entry per CDR3 protein. The table shows some 1,800,000 distinct CDR3 sequences, with around 42% occurring only once. This clonotype came up many times.

Source material: blood. The receptor was derived from a human donor in good health. This sequence joins TRBV20-1 and TRBJ2-3; TRBD1 aligns across 7 bases. CDR3 bases: TGCACTGTAGGACAGGTTAGCACAGATACGCAGTATTTT. It translates to CTVGQVSTDTQYF.